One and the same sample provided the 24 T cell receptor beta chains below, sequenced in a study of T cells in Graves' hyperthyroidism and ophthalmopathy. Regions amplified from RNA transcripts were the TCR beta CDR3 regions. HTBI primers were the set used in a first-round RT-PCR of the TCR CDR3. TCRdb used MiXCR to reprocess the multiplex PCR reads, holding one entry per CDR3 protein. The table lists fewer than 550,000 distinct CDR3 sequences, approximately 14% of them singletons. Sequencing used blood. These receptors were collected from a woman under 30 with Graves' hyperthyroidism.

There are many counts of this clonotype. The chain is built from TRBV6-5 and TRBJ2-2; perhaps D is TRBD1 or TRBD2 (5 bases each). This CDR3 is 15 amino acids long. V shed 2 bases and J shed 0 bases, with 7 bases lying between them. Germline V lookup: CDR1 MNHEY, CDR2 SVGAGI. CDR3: CASSYEGTNTGELFF. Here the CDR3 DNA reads TGTGCCAGCAGTTACGAGGGGACGAACACCGGGGAGCTGTTTTTT.

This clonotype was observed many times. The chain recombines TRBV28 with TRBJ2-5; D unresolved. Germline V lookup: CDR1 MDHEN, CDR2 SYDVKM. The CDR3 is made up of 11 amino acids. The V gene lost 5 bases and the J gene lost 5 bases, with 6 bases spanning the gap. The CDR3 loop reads CASSQVETQYF. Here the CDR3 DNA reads TGTGCCAGCAGTCAAGTGGAGACCCAGTACTTC.

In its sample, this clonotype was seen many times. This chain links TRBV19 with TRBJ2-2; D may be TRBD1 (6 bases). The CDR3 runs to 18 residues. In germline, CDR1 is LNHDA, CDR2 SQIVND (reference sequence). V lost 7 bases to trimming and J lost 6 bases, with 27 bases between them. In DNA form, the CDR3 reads TGTGCCAGTACCGACTCCCAGGGGCGGAGATGGAGAGCCGGGGAGCTGTTTTTT. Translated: CASTDSQGRRWRAGELFF.

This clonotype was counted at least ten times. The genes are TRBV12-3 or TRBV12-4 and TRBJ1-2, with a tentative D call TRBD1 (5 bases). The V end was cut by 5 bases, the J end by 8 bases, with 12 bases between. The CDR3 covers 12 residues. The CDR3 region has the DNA TGTGCCAGCAGTAGAGGGGAGGAAGGCTACACCTTC. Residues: CASSRGEEGYTF.

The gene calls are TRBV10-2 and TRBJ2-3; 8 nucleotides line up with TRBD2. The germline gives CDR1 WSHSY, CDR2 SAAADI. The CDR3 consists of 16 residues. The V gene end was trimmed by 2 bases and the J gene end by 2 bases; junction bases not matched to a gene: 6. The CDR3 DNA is TGCGCCAGCAGTGAGAGGGTAGCGGGGCCCACAGATACGCAGTATTTT. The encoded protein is CASSERVAGPTDTQYF.

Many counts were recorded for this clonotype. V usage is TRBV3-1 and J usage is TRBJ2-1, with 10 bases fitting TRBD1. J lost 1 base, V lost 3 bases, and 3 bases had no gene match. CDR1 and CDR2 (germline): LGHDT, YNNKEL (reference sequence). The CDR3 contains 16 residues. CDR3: CASSQGQGRSYNEQFF. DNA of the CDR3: TGTGCCAGCAGCCAGGGACAGGGGAGATCCTACAATGAGCAGTTCTTC.

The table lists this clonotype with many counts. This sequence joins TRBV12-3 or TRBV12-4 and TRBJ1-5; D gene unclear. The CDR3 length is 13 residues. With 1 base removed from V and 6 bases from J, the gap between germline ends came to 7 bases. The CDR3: CASSLEHGQPQHF. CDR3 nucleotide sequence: TGTGCCAGCAGTTTAGAGCATGGTCAGCCCCAGCATTTT.

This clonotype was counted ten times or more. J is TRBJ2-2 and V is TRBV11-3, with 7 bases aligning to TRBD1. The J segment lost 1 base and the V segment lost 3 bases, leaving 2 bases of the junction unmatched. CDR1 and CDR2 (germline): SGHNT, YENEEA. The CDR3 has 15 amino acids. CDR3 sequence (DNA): TGTGCCAGCAGCTTTACAGGGGAGAACACCGGGGAGCTGTTTTTT. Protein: CASSFTGENTGELFF.

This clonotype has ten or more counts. The DNA of the CDR3 is TGTGCCAGCAGTGGGCAGATATTGAACACTGAAGCTTTCTTT. This translates into CASSGQILNTEAFF. The genes are TRBV6-1 and TRBJ1-1, with unresolved D. Trimming stripped 4 bases from V and 0 bases from J, with 9 bases between. Per germline, CDR1 MNHNS and CDR2 SASEGT. The CDR3 consists of 14 residues.

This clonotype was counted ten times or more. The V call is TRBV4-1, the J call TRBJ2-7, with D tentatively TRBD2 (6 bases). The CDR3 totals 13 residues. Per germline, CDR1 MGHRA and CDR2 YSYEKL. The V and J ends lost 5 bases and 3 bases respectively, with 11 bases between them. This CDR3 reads CASSAKGGYEQYF. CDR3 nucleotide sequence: TGCGCCAGCAGCGCCAAGGGAGGCTACGAGCAGTACTTC.

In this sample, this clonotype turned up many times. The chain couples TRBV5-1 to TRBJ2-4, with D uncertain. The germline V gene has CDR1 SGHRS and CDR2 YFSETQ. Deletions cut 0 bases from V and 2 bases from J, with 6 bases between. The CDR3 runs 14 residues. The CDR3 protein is CASSLDVTKNIQYF. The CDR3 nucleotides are TGCGCCAGCAGCTTGGACGTCACCAAAAACATTCAGTACTTC.

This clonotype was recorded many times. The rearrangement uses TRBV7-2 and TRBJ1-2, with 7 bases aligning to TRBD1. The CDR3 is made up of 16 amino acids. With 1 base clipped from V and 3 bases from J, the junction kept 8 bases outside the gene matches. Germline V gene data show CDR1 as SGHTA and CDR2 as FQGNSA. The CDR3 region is CASSLVAGQGDYGYTF. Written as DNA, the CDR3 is TGTGCCAGCAGCTTAGTCGCGGGGCAGGGGGACTATGGCTACACCTTC.

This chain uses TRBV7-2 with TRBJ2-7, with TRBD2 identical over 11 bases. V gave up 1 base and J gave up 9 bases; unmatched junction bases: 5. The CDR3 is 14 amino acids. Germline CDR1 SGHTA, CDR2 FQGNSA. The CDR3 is CASSLGLAGSVQYF. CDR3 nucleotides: TGTGCCAGCAGCTTAGGACTAGCGGGATCAGTGCAGTACTTC.

The CDR3 loop reads CASSRQPGRAYF. CDR3 sequence (DNA): TGTGCCAGCAGCAGACAGCCAGGCCGGGCATATTTT. This chain connects TRBV7-2 to TRBJ1-3; D may be TRBD1 (5 bases). Germline V lookup: CDR1 SGHTA, CDR2 FQGNSA. Trimming pared 5 bases from V and 15 bases from J, leaving 17 bases between. The CDR3 spans 12 residues.

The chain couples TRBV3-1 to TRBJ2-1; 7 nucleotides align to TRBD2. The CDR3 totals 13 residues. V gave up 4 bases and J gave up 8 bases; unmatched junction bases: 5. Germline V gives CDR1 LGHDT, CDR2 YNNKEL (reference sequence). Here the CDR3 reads CASSPRAGDEQFF. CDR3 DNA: TGTGCCAGCAGCCCCAGGGCGGGAGATGAGCAGTTCTTC.

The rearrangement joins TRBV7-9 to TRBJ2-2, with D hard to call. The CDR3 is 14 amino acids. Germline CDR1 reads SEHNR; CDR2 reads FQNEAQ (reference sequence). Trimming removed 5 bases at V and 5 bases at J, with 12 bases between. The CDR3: CASSHLTPTGELFF. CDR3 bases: TGTGCCAGCAGCCACCTTACACCAACCGGGGAGCTGTTTTTT.

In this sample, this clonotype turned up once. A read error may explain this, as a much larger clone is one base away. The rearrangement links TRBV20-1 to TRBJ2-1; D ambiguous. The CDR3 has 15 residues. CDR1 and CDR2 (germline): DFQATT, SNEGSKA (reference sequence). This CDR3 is CSARKPLRLYNGQFF. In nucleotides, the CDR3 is TGCAGTGCTAGGAAGCCACTAAGACTCTACAATGGGCAGTTCTTC.

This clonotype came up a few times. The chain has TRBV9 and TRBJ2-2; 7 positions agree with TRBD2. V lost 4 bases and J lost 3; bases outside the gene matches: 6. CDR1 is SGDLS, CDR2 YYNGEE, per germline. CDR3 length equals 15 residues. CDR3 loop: CASSPTSRDTGELFF. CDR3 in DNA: TGTGCCAGCAGCCCGACTAGCCGGGACACCGGGGAGCTGTTTTTT.

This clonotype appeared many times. In DNA form, the CDR3 reads TGCAGTGCCGCCGAACAGGGGACTAGTTTGTACCAAGAGACCCAGTACTTC. Its protein product is CSAAEQGTSLYQETQYF. The chain carries TRBV20-1 and TRBJ2-5; TRBD2 might be the D (8 bases). Per germline, CDR1 DFQATT and CDR2 SNEGSKA (reference sequence). The CDR3 loop spans 17 amino acids. The V and J ends lost 6 bases and 0 bases respectively, with 23 bases between them.

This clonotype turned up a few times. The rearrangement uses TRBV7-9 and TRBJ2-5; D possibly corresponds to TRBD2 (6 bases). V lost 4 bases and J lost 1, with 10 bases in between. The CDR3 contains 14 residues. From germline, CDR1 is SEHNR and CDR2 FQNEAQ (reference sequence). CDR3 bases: TGTGCCAGCAGCTCCAGCGGGTCCCAAGAGACCCAGTACTTC. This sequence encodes CASSSSGSQETQYF.

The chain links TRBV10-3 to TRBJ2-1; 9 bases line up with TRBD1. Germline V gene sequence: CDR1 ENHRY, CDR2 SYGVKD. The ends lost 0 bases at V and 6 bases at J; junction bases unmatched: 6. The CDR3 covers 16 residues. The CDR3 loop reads CAISESRTGDFNEQFF. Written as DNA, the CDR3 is TGTGCCATCAGTGAGTCCAGGACAGGGGATTTCAATGAGCAGTTCTTC.

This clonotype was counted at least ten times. CDR3 protein: CASMGTGGADGPQETQYF. CDR3 DNA sequence: TGTGCCAGCATGGGGACAGGGGGCGCAGATGGCCCTCAAGAGACCCAGTACTTC. The chain uses TRBV27 and TRBJ2-5; 12 bases are a match to TRBD1. This CDR3 has 18 amino acids. Germline V gene sequence: CDR1 MNHEY, CDR2 SMNVEV (reference sequence). Trimming cost V 7 bases and J 2 bases; bases outside gene matches: 14.

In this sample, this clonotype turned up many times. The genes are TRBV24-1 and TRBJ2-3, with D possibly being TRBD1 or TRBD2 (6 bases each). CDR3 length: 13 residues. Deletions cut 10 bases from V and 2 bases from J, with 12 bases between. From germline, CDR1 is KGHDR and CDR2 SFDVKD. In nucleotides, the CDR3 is TGTGCCACGGAGGGGGTCGACACAGATACGCAGTATTTT. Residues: CATEGVDTDTQYF.

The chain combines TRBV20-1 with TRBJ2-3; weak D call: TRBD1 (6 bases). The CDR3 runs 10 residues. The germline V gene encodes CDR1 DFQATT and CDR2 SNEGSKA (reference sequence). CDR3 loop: CSFTGDTQYF. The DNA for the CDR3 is TGCAGCTTTACAGGGGATACGCAGTATTTT.